These 27 T cell receptor beta chains share one sample of origin, sequenced in a study of blood T cells in healthy people across ages (dated by TCRdb to the mid-2010s). Receptor amplification or capture employed 5' RACE. Instrument used: Illumina HiSeq 2500. The second PCR ran for roughly 7 to 12 cycles and used a J-beta primer mix along with a sample-barcoded 5' primer. In TCRdb, the public reads were trimmed at Q25 with fastp and aligned with MiXCR, with productive beta chains retained. CDR3 protein sequences are deduplicated, and each keeps its most common genes and DNA. For this sample the table gives hundreds of thousands of distinct CDR3 sequences, of which about 25% were detected only once. Clones ranked in the top ten supply 8.7% of the sample. This same sample was also part of a study on T cells of mothers and their children.

Sequenced: blood. The receptors shown here come from a boy under 18 in good health.

The rearrangement uses TRBV21-1 and TRBJ2-5; the DNA was not compared with TRBD1, the D call given in the table. The end of the DNA aligns better with TRBJ2-7, so the J call may be wrong. TRBV21-1 is a documented pseudogene. The CDR3 contains 14 residues. For the CDR3, the DNA is TGTGCCAGCACCATCGTCGAGACAGCCTACGAGCAGTACTTC. Its translation: CASTIVETAYEQYF.

The chain employs TRBV6-5 and TRBJ1-4, with 9 bases matching TRBD1. The germline V gene encodes CDR1 MNHEY and CDR2 SVGAGI. The CDR3 sequence is 14 residues long. V gave up 6 bases and J gave up 7 bases; unmatched junction bases: 6. The CDR3, as DNA: TGTGCCAGCAGCTACAGGGGGCCGGGTGAAAAACTGTTTTTT. As protein: CASSYRGPGEKLFF.

This chain joins TRBV5-1 and TRBJ1-1; weak D call: TRBD1 (5 bases). V lost 3 bases and J 3 bases, leaving 15 bases between the germline ends. Germline-derived CDR1 and CDR2 are SGHRS and YFSETQ. The CDR3 is made up of 15 amino acids. For the CDR3, the DNA is TGCGCCAGCAGCTCGAGCCCAGGGAGGGACACTGAAGCTTTCTTT. Protein product: CASSSSPGRDTEAFF.

The chain is built from TRBV6-2 or TRBV6-3 and TRBJ1-3, with no clear D. Trimming removed 0 bases from V and 0 bases from J, with 27 bases in between. Germline lookup yields CDR1 MNHEY and CDR2 SVGEGT. The CDR3 loop spans 22 amino acids. In nucleotides, the CDR3 is TGTGCCAGCAGTTACTCGAAAGCAATCCCTACTGACTCAACGACCTCTGGAAACACCATATATTTT. It yields the protein CASSYSKAIPTDSTTSGNTIYF.

This chain joins TRBV11-2 and TRBJ1-1; D gene ambiguous. The V gene lost 3 bases and the J gene lost 1 base, with 9 bases spanning the gap. CDR1 is SGHAT and CDR2 is FQNNGV in the germline V gene. This CDR3 contains 14 residues. As DNA, the CDR3 is TGTGCCAGCAGCTTGGAGGGATGGAACACTGAAGCTTTCTTT. Translation gives CASSLEGWNTEAFF. Full variable domain (rest looked up from reference TRBV11-2 and TRBJ1-1): EAGVAQSPRYKIIEKRQSVAFWCNPISGHATLYWYQQILGQGPKLLIQFQNNGVVDDSQLPKDRFSAERLKGVDSTLKIQPAKLEDSAVYLCASSLEGWNTEAFFGQGTRLTVV.

This clonotype came up a few times. This chain joins TRBV11-2 and TRBJ2-7; D tentatively reads TRBD1 or TRBD2 (6 bases each). Trimming removed 8 bases from V and 5 bases from J, with 16 bases in between. The germline CDR1 and CDR2 sequences are SGHAT and FQNNGV. This CDR3 has 13 amino acids. CDR3 in amino acids: CASGGGGLDEQYF. The CDR3 bases are TGTGCCAGCGGAGGTGGGGGGCTGGACGAGCAGTACTTC. The full variable domain, in which reference TRBV11-2 and TRBJ2-7 provide the parts outside the CDR3, is EAGVAQSPRYKIIEKRQSVAFWCNPISGHATLYWYQQILGQGPKLLIQFQNNGVVDDSQLPKDRFSAERLKGVDSTLKIQPAKLEDSAVYLCASGGGGLDEQYFGPGTRLTVT.

This clonotype was seen only once. The J gene is TRBJ2-7, the V gene TRBV20-1; D is undetermined. V lost 0 bases and J lost 0, with 9 bases in between. This CDR3 has 14 amino acids. Germline loops: CDR1 DFQATT, CDR2 SNEGSKA (reference sequence). The CDR3: CSARDNSLSYEQYF. The CDR3 coding sequence is TGCAGTGCTAGAGATAACTCACTCTCCTACGAGCAGTACTTC.

This clonotype came up a few times. The chain has TRBV7-2 and TRBJ2-1; possibly TRBD2 for D (6 bases). The CDR3 spans 15 residues. In germline, CDR1 is SGHTA, CDR2 FQGNSA. V gave up 0 bases and J gave up 7 bases, with 13 bases separating them. In nucleotides, the CDR3 is TGTGCCAGCAGCTTAGCGGGAGGTCCACAGAATGAGCAGTTCTTC. This codes for CASSLAGGPQNEQFF.

This clonotype was seen only a few times. J is TRBJ2-1 and V is TRBV20-1, with 7 bases aligning to TRBD2. Trimming took 6 bases from V and 10 from J; bases not matched to a gene: 27. This CDR3 spans 18 amino acids. Germline assignment: CDR1 DFQATT and CDR2 SNEGSKA (reference sequence). The DNA for the CDR3 is TGCAGTGCCAATGGGGATGGTCGCGGGAGCCAAAGGTCGGGGGAGCAGTTCTTC. This translates into CSANGDGRGSQRSGEQFF.

This clonotype was found many times. The CDR3 loop is CASSLHSGSFRTYNEQFF. The CDR3 DNA sequence: TGTGCCAGCAGCTTACACAGCGGGAGTTTCAGGACCTACAATGAGCAGTTCTTC. This sequence joins TRBV7-2 and TRBJ2-1, with TRBD2 identical over 8 bases. Trimming at V came to 2 bases and at J to 2 bases, leaving 11 bases not matched to a gene. Germline CDR1 reads SGHTA; CDR2 reads FQGNSA. The CDR3 has 18 amino acids. Full variable domain (missing parts from reference TRBV7-2 and TRBJ2-1): GAGVSQSPSNKVTEKGKDVELRCDPISGHTALYWYRQSLGQGLEFLIYFQGNSAPDKSGLPSDRFSAERTGGSVSTLTIQRTQQEDSAVYLCASSLHSGSFRTYNEQFFGPGTRLTVL.

The chain has TRBV5-4 and TRBJ2-5; a possible D gene is TRBD2 (6 bases). The J call could be wrong; TRBJ2-1 is a better fit for the DNA end. Germline V CDR1 and CDR2: SGHNT, YYREEE (reference sequence). CDR3 size: 13 residues. CDR3 nucleotides: TGTGCCAGCAGCCCGACTAGTAACAATGAGCAGTTCTTC. Translating gives CASSPTSNNEQFF.

This clonotype has a count of ten or more. The V and J genes are TRBV27 and TRBJ2-5, with 10 bases identical to TRBD2. The CDR3 extends over 15 amino acids. The V gene end was trimmed by 3 bases and the J gene end by 5 bases; junction bases not matched to a gene: 6. Germline V lookup: CDR1 MNHEY, CDR2 SMNVEV (reference sequence). The CDR3 sequence: CASSFQRGGDETQYF. The CDR3 DNA reads as TGTGCCAGCAGTTTCCAGCGGGGGGGCGATGAGACCCAGTACTTC.

This clonotype was recorded at least ten times. V usage is TRBV7-3 and J usage is TRBJ2-5; D remains ambiguous. Germline V gives CDR1 SGHTA, CDR2 FQGTGA. V shed 5 bases and J shed 2 bases, with 9 bases lying between them. CDR3 length equals 13 residues. CDR3 protein: CASSPGRQETQYF. Written as DNA, the CDR3 is TGTGCCAGCAGCCCTGGACGACAAGAGACCCAGTACTTC.

This clonotype was seen only a few times. The J gene is TRBJ2-5, the V gene TRBV6-1, with 10 bases fitting TRBD1. Looked up from germline, CDR1 is MNHNS and CDR2 is SASEGT. J was trimmed by 5 bases and V by 3 bases; bases with no gene match: 9. The CDR3 runs to 16 residues. The CDR3, as DNA: TGTGCCAGCAGTGATCTCGGACAGGGGGGCGGGGAGACCCAGTACTTC. This translates into CASSDLGQGGGETQYF.

This chain connects TRBV2 to TRBJ2-1, with 7 bases lining up with TRBD2. In germline, CDR1 is SNHLY, CDR2 FYNNEI. The CDR3 loop spans 15 amino acids. V lost 3 bases, J lost 4 bases, and 6 bases stayed unmatched. This CDR3 is CASSDAIGGYNEQFF. As DNA, the CDR3 is TGTGCCAGCAGTGATGCGATCGGGGGGTACAATGAGCAGTTCTTC.

V and J are TRBV4-1 and TRBJ2-7; D is possibly TRBD1 (6 bases). V was pared by 0 bases and J by 5 bases, with 14 bases between. The germline gives CDR1 MGHRA, CDR2 YSYEKL. The CDR3 covers 15 residues. CDR3: CASSQDGAGVDEQYF. The DNA for the CDR3 is TGCGCCAGCAGCCAAGACGGGGCAGGGGTTGACGAGCAGTACTTC.

As to this clonotype: The conserved closing phenylalanine or tryptophan is absent in this CDR3, likely reflecting a read error. The rearrangement uses TRBV30 and TRBJ1-2; 10 positions agree with TRBD1. Germline trimming cut 2 bases from V and 2 bases from J; bases unmatched to any gene: 8. From germline, CDR1 is GTSNPN and CDR2 SVGIG (reference sequence). The CDR3 totals 16 residues. CDR3: CAWSSWDRGENYGYTS. CDR3 nucleotides: TGTGCCTGGAGTTCTTGGGACAGGGGCGAAAACTATGGCTACACCTCC.

This clonotype was seen more than once but under ten times. The V and J genes are TRBV7-2 and TRBJ2-3; tentatively, D is TRBD1 or TRBD2 (5 bases each). CDR3 size: 14 residues. Per germline, CDR1 SGHTA and CDR2 FQGNSA. V lost 7 bases and J 0 bases, leaving 11 bases between the germline ends. DNA of the CDR3: TGTGCCAGCACCTCGGGACGGAGCACAGATACGCAGTATTTT. It codes for CASTSGRSTDTQYF.

The chain couples TRBV20-1 to TRBJ1-1; D is unclear. CDR3 length: 12 residues. Trimming left V 3 bases short and J 3 bases short, with 8 bases between. The germline gives CDR1 DFQATT, CDR2 SNEGSKA (reference sequence). The CDR3 nucleotides read TGCAGTGCTAGCGCTGGGGACACTGAAGCTTTCTTT. Amino acids: CSASAGDTEAFF.

On this clonotype: Just one base apart from a much larger clone, this may be a read error. V and J are TRBV7-2 and TRBJ2-5; D ambiguous. The J call is uncertain, as TRBJ2-7 better fits the DNA end. The CDR3 totals 11 residues. CDR1 is SGHTA and CDR2 is FQGNSA in the germline V gene. For the CDR3, the DNA is TGTGCCAGCAGCTTAGCCTTCGAGCAGTACTTC. It encodes CASSLAFEQYF.

This clonotype appeared a few times. The genes are TRBV4-1 and TRBJ2-3, with D maybe TRBD2 (6 bases). This CDR3 comprises 16 residues. CDR1 and CDR2 from the germline V gene are MGHRA and YSYEKL. The V gene lost 0 bases and the J gene lost 4 bases, with 14 bases spanning the gap. The CDR3 sequence is CASSQDPRRGADTQYF. CDR3 sequence (DNA): TGCGCCAGCAGCCAAGATCCGCGGAGGGGAGCAGATACGCAGTATTTT.

This chain joins TRBV4-1 and TRBJ1-4, with 7 bases matching TRBD1. With V trimmed by 2 bases and J by 8 bases, 14 bases remained unmatched. The germline V gene encodes CDR1 MGHRA and CDR2 YSYEKL. The CDR3 loop spans 17 amino acids. CDR3 bases: TGCGCCAGCAGCCAAATCCGGGACAGACGCCACGAGGAAAAACTGTTTTTT. This sequence encodes CASSQIRDRRHEEKLFF.

In its sample, this clonotype was seen a few times. A junction boundary mismatches the germline segment, possibly from a read error. The chain joins TRBV4-2 to TRBJ2-3; possible D gene TRBD2, 5 bases. Germline-derived CDR1 and CDR2 are LGHNA and YNFKEQ. The length of the CDR3 is 17 residues. The CDR3 DNA reads as TGTGCCAGCAGCCAAGTTGCAGCGGTAGCTAGCACAGATATGCAGTATTTT. This codes for CASSQVAAVASTDMQYF.

The V call is TRBV7-6, the J call TRBJ2-1; 8 bases map to TRBD2. With V trimmed by 5 bases and J by 9 bases, 9 bases remained unmatched. CDR1 is SGHVS and CDR2 is FNYEAQ in the germline V gene. The CDR3 is 14 residues long. For the CDR3, the DNA is TGTGCCAGCAGCCAAACCCTAGCGGGCGGTGAGCAGTTCTTC. The encoded protein is CASSQTLAGGEQFF.

This chain uses TRBV29-1 with TRBJ1-1; a possible D gene is TRBD1 (6 bases). Germline CDR1 is SQVTM and CDR2 is ANQGSEA. CDR3 length: 14 residues. Trimming shortened V by 6 bases and J by 1 base, and 15 bases separated the two germline ends. Written as DNA, the CDR3 is TGCAGCGTACACTTAGCGGGACAGAACACTGAAGCTTTCTTT. Residues: CSVHLAGQNTEAFF.

The V call is TRBV3-1, the J call TRBJ2-7, with D hard to call. Germline V gene lookup returns CDR1 LGHDT and CDR2 YNNKEL (reference sequence). This CDR3 comprises 14 residues. V lost 2 bases to trimming and J lost 4 bases, with 12 bases between them. This CDR3 is CASSQRALGYEQYF. CDR3 bases: TGTGCCAGCAGCCAAAGGGCCTTGGGATACGAGCAGTACTTC.

CDR3: CASSELGILNTEAFF. CDR3 DNA: TGTGCCAGCAGTGAATTAGGGATTTTGAACACTGAAGCTTTCTTT. The V call is TRBV6-1, the J call TRBJ1-1; D unresolved. The CDR3 has 15 amino acids. Per germline, CDR1 MNHNS and CDR2 SASEGT. V gave up 2 bases and J gave up 0 bases, with 10 bases separating them.